The clone carrying this T cell receptor beta chain was observed many times. Its antigen is not known. The data are from a study of prognosis after radiotherapy for stage I lung cancer. Study-level background: Recruitment took place in Nanjing, China, where patients with stage I non-small cell lung cancer were enrolled between April 2018 and January 2019. For radiotherapy, patients got SBRT split into 3 to 5 fractions, giving a biologically effective dose of at least 100 Gy.

The CDR3 length is 14 residues. V lost 2 bases to trimming and J lost 9 bases, with 14 bases between them. Germline CDR1 SGHVS, CDR2 FNYEAQ. Using two-round multiplex PCR, the authors amplified TCR beta CDR3 from genomic DNA. Used in first-round PCR were primers specific to each TRBV and TRBJ gene. TCRdb passed the multiplex PCR reads through MiXCR, listing each CDR3 protein once. Of 9,500 to 12,000 distinct CDR3 sequences listed, under 45% were seen once; the top ten hold about 53%. Study conclusions and caveats: Between patients with and without metastases, TRBV and TRBJ gene usage reportedly differed. After stereotactic body radiation therapy, patients with later distant metastases showed lower Shannon entropy.

The sample in question was PBMCs, obtained before or after stereotactic body radiation therapy (not recorded which). The chain employs TRBV7-6 and TRBJ2-1; D is unclear. The sequence came from a donor of 50 years or more with non-small cell lung cancer. The CDR3 nucleotides read TGTGCCAGCAGCTTAACTGGCGATCGTAGTGAGCAGTTCTTC. This sequence encodes CASSLTGDRSEQFF.